This T cell receptor beta chain was obtained from a study of cytotoxic CD8 clonotypes in ibrutinib-treated CLL. The wider study: Patients gave response samples after a median approximately eleven months of treatment, range 6 to 36.

Assay: immunoSEQ multiplex PCR; the TCRdb copy retains only in-frame clones and omits some. Here the sample spans 200,000 to 250,000 clones, roughly 73% being singletons. The germline V gene has CDR1 GTSNPN and CDR2 SVGIG (reference sequence). CDR3 length: 16 amino acids. With V trimmed by 5 bases and J by 0 bases, 12 bases remained unmatched. Specimen: PBMCs, collected after 12 months of ibrutinib treatment. This clonotype was obtained from a human donor with chronic lymphocytic leukemia. The V call is TRBV30, the J call TRBJ1-2, with TRBD1 matching over 7 bases. As DNA, the CDR3 is TGTGCCTGGGTACTTCCCTGGGACAGATCTAACTATGGCTACACCTTC. This encodes CAWVLPWDRSNYGYTF.